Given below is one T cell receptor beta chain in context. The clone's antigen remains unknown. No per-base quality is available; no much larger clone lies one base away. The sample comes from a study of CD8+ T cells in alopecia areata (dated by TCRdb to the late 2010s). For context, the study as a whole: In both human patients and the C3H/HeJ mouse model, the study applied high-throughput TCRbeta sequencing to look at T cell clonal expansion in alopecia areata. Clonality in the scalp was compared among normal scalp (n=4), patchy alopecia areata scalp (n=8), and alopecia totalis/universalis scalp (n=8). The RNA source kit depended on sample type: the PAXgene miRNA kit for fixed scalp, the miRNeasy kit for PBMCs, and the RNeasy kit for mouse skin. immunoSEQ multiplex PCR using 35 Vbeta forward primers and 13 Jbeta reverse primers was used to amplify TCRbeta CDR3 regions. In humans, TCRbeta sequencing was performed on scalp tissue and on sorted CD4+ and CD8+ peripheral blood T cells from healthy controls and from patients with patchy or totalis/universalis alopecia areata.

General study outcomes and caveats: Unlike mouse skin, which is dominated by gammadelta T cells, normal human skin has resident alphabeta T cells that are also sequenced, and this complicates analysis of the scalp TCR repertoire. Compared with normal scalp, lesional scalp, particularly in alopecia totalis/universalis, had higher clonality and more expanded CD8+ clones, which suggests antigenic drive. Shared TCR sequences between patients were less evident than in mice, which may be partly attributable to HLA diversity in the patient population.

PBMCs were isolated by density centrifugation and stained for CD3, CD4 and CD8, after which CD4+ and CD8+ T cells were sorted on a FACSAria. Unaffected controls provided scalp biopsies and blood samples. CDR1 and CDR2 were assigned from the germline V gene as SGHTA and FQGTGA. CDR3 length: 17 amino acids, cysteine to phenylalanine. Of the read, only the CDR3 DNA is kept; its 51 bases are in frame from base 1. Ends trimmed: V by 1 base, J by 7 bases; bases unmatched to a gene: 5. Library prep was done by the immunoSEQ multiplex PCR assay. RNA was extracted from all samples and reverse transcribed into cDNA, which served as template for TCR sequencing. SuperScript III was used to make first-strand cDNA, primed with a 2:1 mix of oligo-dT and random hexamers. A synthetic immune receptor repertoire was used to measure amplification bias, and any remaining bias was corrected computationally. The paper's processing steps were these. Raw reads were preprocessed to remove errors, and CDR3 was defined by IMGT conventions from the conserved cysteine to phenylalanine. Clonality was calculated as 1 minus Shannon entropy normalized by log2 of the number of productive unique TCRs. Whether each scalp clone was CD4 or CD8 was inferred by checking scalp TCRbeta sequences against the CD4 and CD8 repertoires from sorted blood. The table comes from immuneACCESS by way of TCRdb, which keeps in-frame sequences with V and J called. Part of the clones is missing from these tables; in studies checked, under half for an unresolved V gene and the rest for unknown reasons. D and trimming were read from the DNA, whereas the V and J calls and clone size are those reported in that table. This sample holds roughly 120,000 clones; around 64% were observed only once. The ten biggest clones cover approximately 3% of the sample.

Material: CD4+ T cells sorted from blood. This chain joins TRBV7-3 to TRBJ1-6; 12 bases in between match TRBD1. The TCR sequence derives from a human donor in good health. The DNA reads TGTGCCAGCAGCTTAATGGGACAGGGGGCAGGAAATTCACCCCTCCACTTT. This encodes CASSLMGQGAGNSPLHF.